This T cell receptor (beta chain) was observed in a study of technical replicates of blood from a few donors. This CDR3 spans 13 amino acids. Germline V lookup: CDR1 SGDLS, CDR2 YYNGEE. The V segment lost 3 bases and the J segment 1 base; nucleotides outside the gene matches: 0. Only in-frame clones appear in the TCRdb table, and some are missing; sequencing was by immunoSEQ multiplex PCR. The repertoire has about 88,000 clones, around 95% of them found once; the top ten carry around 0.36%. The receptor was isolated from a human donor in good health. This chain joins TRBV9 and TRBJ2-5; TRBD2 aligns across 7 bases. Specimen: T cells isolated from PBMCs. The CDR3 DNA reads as TGTGCCAGCAGCGGGGGGGGCCAAGAGACCCAGTACTTC. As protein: CASSGGGQETQYF.